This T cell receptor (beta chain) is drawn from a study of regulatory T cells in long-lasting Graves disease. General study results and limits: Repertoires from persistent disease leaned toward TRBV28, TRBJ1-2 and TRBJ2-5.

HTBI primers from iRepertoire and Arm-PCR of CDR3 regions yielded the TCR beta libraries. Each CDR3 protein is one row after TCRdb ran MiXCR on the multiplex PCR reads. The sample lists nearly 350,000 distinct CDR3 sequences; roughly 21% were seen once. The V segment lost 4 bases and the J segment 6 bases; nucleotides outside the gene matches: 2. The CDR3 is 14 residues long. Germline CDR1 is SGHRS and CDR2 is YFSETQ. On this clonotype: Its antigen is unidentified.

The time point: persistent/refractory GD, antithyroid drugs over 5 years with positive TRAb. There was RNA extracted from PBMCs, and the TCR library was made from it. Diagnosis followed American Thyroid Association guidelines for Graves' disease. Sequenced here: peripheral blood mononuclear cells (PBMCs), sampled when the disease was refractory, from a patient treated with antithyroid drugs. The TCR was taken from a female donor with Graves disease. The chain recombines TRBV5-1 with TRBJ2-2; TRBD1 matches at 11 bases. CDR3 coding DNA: TGCGCCAGCAGCCGGACAGGGGGCGCCGGGGAGCTGTTTTTT. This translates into CASSRTGGAGELFF.